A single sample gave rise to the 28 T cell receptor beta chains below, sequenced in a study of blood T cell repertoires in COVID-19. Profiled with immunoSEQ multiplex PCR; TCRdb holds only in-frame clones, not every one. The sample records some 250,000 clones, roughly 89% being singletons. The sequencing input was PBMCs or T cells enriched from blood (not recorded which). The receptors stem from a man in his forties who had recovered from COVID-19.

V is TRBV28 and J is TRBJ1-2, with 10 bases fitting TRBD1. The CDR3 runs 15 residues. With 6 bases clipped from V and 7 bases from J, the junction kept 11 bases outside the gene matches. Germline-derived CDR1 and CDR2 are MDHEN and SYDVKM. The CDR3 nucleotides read TGTGCCAGCAGGAGCCCCGGGACAGGGGACCCTGGCTACACCTTC. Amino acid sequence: CASRSPGTGDPGYTF.

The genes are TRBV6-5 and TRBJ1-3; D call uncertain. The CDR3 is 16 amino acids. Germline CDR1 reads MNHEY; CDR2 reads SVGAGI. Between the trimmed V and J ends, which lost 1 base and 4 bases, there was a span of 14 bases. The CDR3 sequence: CASSYWSEGEGNTIYF. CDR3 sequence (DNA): TGTGCCAGCAGTTACTGGTCGGAGGGAGAGGGAAACACCATATATTTT.

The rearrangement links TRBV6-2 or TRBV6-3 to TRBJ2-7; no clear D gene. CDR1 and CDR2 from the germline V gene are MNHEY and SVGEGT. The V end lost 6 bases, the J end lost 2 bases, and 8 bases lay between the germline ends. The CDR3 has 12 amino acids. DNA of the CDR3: TGTGCCAGCAGCCAAGAGCCCTACGAGCAGTACTTC. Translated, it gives CASSQEPYEQYF.

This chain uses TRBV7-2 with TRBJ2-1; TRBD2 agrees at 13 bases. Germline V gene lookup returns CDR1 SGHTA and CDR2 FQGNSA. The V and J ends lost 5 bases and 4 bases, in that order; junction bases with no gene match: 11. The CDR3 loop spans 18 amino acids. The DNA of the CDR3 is TGTGCCAGCAGCCCGGGGACTAGCGGGGTCCTATTTTACAATGAGCAGTTCTTC. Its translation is CASSPGTSGVLFYNEQFF. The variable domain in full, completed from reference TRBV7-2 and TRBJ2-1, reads GAGVSQSPSNKVTEKGKDVELRCDPISGHTALYWYRQSLGQGLEFLIYFQGNSAPDKSGLPSDRFSAERTGGSVSTLTIQRTQQEDSAVYLCASSPGTSGVLFYNEQFFGPGTRLTVL.

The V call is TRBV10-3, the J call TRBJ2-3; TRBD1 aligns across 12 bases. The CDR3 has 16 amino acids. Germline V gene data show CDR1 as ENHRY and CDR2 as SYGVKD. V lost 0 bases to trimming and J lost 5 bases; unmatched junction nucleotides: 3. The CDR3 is CAISESGQGAGDTQYF. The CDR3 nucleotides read TGTGCCATCAGTGAGTCGGGACAGGGGGCTGGAGATACGCAGTATTTT.

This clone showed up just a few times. CDR3 nucleotide sequence: TGTGCCAGCAGTGCCAGACAGGGTCCCCAGAGGAGCTACGAGCAGTACTTC. Translated: CASSARQGPQRSYEQYF. The gene calls are TRBV28 and TRBJ2-7; 7 nucleotides align to TRBD1. Germline assignment: CDR1 MDHEN and CDR2 SYDVKM. The V gene end was trimmed by 5 bases and the J gene end by 3 bases; junction bases not matched to a gene: 16. This CDR3 has 17 residues.

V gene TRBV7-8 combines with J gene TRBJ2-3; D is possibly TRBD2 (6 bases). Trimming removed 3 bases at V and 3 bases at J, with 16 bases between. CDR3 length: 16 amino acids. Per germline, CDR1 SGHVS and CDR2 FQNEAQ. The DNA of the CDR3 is TGTGCCAGCAGCTTTAACTTTGCGGGGATTACAGATACGCAGTATTTT. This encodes CASSFNFAGITDTQYF.

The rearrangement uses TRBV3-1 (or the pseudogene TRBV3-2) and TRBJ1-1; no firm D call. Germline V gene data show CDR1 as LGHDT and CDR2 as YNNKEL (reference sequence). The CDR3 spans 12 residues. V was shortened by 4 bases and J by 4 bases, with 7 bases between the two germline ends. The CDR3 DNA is TGTGCCAGCAGCCTCGAGGGCACTGAAGCTTTCTTT. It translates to CASSLEGTEAFF.

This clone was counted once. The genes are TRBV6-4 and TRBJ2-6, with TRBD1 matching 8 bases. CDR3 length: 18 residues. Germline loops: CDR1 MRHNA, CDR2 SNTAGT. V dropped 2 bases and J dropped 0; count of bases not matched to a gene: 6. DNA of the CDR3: TGTGCCAGCAGTGACCTGGCAGGGGGCCACTCTGGGGCCAACGTCCTGACTTTC. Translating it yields CASSDLAGGHSGANVLTF.

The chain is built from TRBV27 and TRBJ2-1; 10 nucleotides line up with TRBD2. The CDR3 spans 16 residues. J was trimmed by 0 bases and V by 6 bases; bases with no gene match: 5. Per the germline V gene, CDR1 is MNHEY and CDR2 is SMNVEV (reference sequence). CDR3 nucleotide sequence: TGTGCCAGCAGGGCTAGCGGGGGAAACTCCTACAATGAGCAGTTCTTC. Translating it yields CASRASGGNSYNEQFF.

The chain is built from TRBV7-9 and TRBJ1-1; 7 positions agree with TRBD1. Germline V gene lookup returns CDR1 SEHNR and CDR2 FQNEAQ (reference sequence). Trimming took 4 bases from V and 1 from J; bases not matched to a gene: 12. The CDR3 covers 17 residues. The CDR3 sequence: CASSSGPGQPQNTEAFF. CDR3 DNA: TGTGCCAGCAGCTCCGGTCCGGGACAGCCGCAGAACACTGAAGCTTTCTTT.

The CDR3 nucleotides are TGTGCCAGCAGTCTACAGCGCATCCCGGGACTAGCGGGGGCCCCCCCAGATACGCAGTATTTT. This codes for CASSLQRIPGLAGAPPDTQYF. The rearrangement joins TRBV27 to TRBJ2-3, with 14 bases fitting TRBD2. The CDR3 has 21 amino acids. Germline V gene sequence: CDR1 MNHEY, CDR2 SMNVEV (reference sequence). Losses at the gene ends were 5 bases for V and 4 bases for J; bases not matched to a gene: 20.

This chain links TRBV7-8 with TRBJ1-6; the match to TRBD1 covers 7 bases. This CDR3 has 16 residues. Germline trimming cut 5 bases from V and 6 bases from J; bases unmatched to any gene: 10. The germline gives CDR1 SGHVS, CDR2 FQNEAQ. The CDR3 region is CASSPRQGPLNSPLHF. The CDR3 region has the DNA TGTGCCAGCAGCCCGCGACAGGGTCCCCTTAATTCACCCCTCCACTTT.

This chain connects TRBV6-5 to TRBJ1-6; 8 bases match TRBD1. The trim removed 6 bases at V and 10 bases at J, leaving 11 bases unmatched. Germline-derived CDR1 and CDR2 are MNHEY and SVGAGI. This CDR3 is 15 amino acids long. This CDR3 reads CASSRSGTGRSPLHF. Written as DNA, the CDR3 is TGTGCCAGCAGCCGATCCGGGACAGGTCGATCACCCCTCCACTTT.

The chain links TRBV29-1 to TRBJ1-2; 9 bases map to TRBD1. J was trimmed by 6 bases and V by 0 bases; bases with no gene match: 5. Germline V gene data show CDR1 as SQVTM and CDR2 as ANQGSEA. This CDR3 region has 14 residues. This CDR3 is CSVEDTDRGDGYTF. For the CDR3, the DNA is TGCAGCGTTGAAGACACGGACAGGGGAGATGGCTACACCTTC.

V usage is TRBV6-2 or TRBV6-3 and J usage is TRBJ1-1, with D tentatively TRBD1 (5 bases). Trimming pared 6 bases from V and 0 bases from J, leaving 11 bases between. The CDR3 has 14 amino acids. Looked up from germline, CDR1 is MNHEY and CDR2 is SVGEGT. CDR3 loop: CASSWGRVNTEAFF. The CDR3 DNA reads TGTGCCAGCAGCTGGGGCAGGGTGAACACTGAAGCTTTCTTT.

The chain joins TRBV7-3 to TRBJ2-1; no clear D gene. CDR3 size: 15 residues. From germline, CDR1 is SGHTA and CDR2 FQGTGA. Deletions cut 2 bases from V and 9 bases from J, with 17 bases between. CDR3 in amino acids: CASSLLAGTSSEQFF. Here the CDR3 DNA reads TGTGCCAGCAGCTTATTGGCAGGCACCTCTTCTGAGCAGTTCTTC.

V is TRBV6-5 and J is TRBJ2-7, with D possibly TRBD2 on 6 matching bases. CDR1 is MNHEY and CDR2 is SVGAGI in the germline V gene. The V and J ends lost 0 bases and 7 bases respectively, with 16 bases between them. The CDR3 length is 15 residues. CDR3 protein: CASSYSLGLTREQYF. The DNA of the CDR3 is TGTGCCAGCAGTTACTCCTTAGGCTTGACTAGGGAGCAGTACTTC.

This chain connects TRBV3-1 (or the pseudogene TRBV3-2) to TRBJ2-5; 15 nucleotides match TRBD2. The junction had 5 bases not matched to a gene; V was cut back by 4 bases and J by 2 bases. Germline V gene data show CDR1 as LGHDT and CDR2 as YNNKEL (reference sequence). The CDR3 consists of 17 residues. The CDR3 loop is CASSLAGTSGGQETQYF. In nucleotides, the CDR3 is TGTGCCAGCAGCCTCGCCGGGACTAGCGGGGGGCAAGAGACCCAGTACTTC.

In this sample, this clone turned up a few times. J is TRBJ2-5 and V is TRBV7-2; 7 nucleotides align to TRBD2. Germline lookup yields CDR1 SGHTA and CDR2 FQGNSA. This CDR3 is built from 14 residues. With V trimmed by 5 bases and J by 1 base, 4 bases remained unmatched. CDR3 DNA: TGTGCCAGCAGCCCCCGACTAGCCCAAGAGACCCAGTACTTC. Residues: CASSPRLAQETQYF.

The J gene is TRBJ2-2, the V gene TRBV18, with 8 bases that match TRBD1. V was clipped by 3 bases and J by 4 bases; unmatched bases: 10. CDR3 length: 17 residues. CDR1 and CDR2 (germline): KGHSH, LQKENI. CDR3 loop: CASSPDRRTGFTGELFF. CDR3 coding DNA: TGTGCCAGCTCACCTGACCGCAGGACAGGGTTCACCGGGGAGCTGTTTTTT.

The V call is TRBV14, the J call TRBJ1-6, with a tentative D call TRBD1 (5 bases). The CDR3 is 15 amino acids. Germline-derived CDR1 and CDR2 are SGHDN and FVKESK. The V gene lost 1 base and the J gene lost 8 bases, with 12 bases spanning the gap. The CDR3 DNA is TGTGCCAGCAGCCAAGTGGGGGGTCCGTATTCACCCCTCCACTTT. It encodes CASSQVGGPYSPLHF.

CDR3 sequence (DNA): TGTGCCAGCAGCCACCGAACCACAGGGAACACTGAAGCTTTCTTT. As protein: CASSHRTTGNTEAFF. This chain joins TRBV3-1 (or the pseudogene TRBV3-2) and TRBJ1-1; weak D call: TRBD1 (5 bases). The CDR3 covers 15 residues. CDR1 is LGHDT, CDR2 YNNKEL, per germline (reference sequence). The V end lost 3 bases, the J end lost 1 base, and 12 bases lay between the germline ends.

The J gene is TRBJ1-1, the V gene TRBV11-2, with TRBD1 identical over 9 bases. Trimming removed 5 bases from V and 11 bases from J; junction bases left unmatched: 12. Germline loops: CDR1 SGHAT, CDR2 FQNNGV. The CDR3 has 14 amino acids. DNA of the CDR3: TGTGCCAGCAGCACCCCCGGGACAGGGACGTCGGCTTTCTTT. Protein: CASSTPGTGTSAFF.

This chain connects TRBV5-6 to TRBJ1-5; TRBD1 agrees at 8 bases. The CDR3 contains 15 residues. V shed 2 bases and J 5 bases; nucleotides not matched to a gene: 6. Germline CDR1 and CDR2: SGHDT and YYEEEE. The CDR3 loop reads CASSFGTGVHQPQHF. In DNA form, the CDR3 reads TGTGCCAGCAGCTTTGGGACAGGCGTGCATCAGCCCCAGCATTTT.

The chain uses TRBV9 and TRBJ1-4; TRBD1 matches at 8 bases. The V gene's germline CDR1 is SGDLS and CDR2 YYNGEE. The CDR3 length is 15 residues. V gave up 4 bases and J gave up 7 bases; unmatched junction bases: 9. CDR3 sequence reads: CASSLLTGGGEKLFF. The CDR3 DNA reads TGTGCCAGCAGCCTCCTAACAGGGGGAGGTGAAAAACTGTTTTTT.

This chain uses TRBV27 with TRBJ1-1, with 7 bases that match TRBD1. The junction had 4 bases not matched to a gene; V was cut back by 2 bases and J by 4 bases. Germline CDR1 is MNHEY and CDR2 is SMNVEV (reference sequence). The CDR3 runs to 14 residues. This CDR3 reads CASSLRGQTTEAFF. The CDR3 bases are TGTGCCAGCAGTTTAAGGGGGCAGACCACTGAAGCTTTCTTT.

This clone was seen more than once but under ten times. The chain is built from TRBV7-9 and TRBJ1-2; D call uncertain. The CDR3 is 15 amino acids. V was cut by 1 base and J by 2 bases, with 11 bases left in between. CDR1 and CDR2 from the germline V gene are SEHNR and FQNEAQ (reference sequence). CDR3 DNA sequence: TGTGCCAGCAGCTTAGGAGCTAGAGGGAACTATGGCTACACCTTC. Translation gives CASSLGARGNYGYTF. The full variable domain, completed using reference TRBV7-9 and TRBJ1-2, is DTGVSQNPRHKITKRGQNVTFRCDPISEHNRLYWYRQTLGQGPEFLTYFQNEAQLEKSRLLSDRFSAERPKGSFSTLEIQRTEQGDSAMYLCASSLGARGNYGYTFGSGTRLTVV.